These 31 T cell receptor beta chains were sequenced from one sample in a study of T cells in tumors after PD-1 blockade. Profiled with immunoSEQ multiplex PCR; TCRdb holds only in-frame clones, not every one. Of 9,000 to 15,000 clones listed, 60% to 70% were seen once; the top ten hold around 15%. The sequences come from tumor tissue, collected before anti-PD-1 treatment. The receptors were sampled from a human donor with basal cell carcinoma.

The genes are TRBV6-1 and TRBJ2-7; possible D gene TRBD1, 6 bases. Trimming stripped 2 bases from V and 2 bases from J, with 13 bases between. Germline CDR1 and CDR2: MNHNS and SASEGT. CDR3 length: 15 residues. The CDR3 is CASSEQDSQTYEQYF. The CDR3 DNA follows: TGTGCCAGCAGTGAACAGGACAGCCAGACCTACGAGCAGTACTTC.

The sample holds a few counts of this clone. The chain employs TRBV19 and TRBJ2-5; a weak D match, TRBD2 (6 bases). V was cut by 7 bases and J by 3 bases, with 18 bases left in between. Germline CDR1 LNHDA, CDR2 SQIVND (reference sequence). The CDR3 extends over 15 amino acids. This CDR3 is CASTTTHWGEETQYF. The CDR3 nucleotides read TGTGCCAGTACCACCACCCATTGGGGGGAAGAGACCCAGTACTTC.

The chain has TRBV28 and TRBJ1-2; D is possibly TRBD1 (5 bases). The germline CDR1 and CDR2 sequences are MDHEN and SYDVKM. There are 15 residues in the CDR3. With 1 base removed from V and 4 bases from J, the gap between germline ends came to 13 bases. The CDR3 reads CASSLSKGWIYGYTF. In DNA, the CDR3 is TGTGCCAGCAGTTTATCGAAGGGGTGGATCTATGGCTACACCTTC.

The chain recombines TRBV7-2 with TRBJ2-7; 11 bases line up with TRBD2. After removal of 5 bases from V and 6 bases from J, the junction contained 9 bases not matched to a gene. CDR3 length: 15 amino acids. The germline V gene encodes CDR1 SGHTA and CDR2 FQGNSA. The DNA for the CDR3 is TGTGCCAGCAGCCCGAGGACTAGCGGGCCCTTCGAGCAGTACTTC. Translated: CASSPRTSGPFEQYF. Filled out from reference TRBV7-2 and TRBJ2-7, the complete variable domain reads GAGVSQSPSNKVTEKGKDVELRCDPISGHTALYWYRQSLGQGLEFLIYFQGNSAPDKSGLPSDRFSAERTGGSVSTLTIQRTQQEDSAVYLCASSPRTSGPFEQYFGPGTRLTVT.

V gene TRBV6-5 combines with J gene TRBJ2-2; D is unclear. Germline CDR1 and CDR2: MNHEY and SVGAGI. Trimming pared 7 bases from V and 7 bases from J, leaving 7 bases between. The CDR3 spans 11 residues. CDR3 protein: CASMQIGELFF. Written as DNA, the CDR3 is TGTGCCAGCATGCAGATCGGGGAGCTGTTTTTT.

This sequence joins TRBV5-4 and TRBJ2-4; D might be TRBD1 or TRBD2, each matching 7 bases. The germline gives CDR1 SGHNT, CDR2 YYREEE (reference sequence). The V and J ends lost 4 bases and 6 bases respectively, with 17 bases between them. The CDR3 spans 15 residues. The CDR3 sequence is CASSLRQGGRNIQYF. The CDR3 region has the DNA TGTGCCAGCAGCCTTAGACAGGGAGGGAGAAACATTCAGTACTTC. Based on the CDR3 plus reference TRBV5-4 and TRBJ2-4, the full variable domain is ETGVTQSPTHLIKTRGQQVTLRCSSQSGHNTVSWYQQALGQGPQFIFQYYREEENGRGNFPPRFSGLQFPNYSSELNVNALELDDSALYLCASSLRQGGRNIQYFGAGTRLSVL.

The V call is TRBV14, the J call TRBJ1-6; D unclear. V was cut by 4 bases and J by 5 bases, with 9 bases left in between. The CDR3 is 14 residues long. CDR1 is SGHDN and CDR2 is FVKESK in the germline V gene. The CDR3 coding sequence is TGTGCCAGCAGCCTTCTAGGGAATAATTCACCCCTCCACTTT. This sequence encodes CASSLLGNNSPLHF.

In this sample, this clone is medium-sized (0.01 to 0.1%). This CDR3 reads CASSGLAGAEQYF. The CDR3 nucleotides are TGTGCCAGCTCTGGACTAGCGGGAGCCGAGCAGTACTTC. The rearrangement joins TRBV2 to TRBJ2-7, with 13 bases identical to TRBD2. This CDR3 contains 13 residues. Germline V gene data show CDR1 as SNHLY and CDR2 as FYNNEI. V shed 8 bases, J shed 6 bases, and the junction held 4 bases outside the gene matches.

The genes are TRBV29-1 and TRBJ2-7; TRBD2 matches 11 bases. Germline loops: CDR1 SQVTM, CDR2 ANQGSEA. J was trimmed by 4 bases and V by 6 bases; bases with no gene match: 11. The CDR3 loop spans 15 amino acids. The CDR3 spells CSVLLAGVGAYEQYF. The CDR3 DNA is TGCAGCGTCCTACTAGCGGGAGTGGGGGCATACGAGCAGTACTTC.

The chain couples TRBV7-3 to TRBJ2-3; D assignment may be TRBD1 or TRBD2 (5 bases each). Trimming pared 6 bases from V and 0 bases from J, leaving 13 bases between. From germline, CDR1 is SGHTA and CDR2 FQGTGA. The CDR3 runs to 15 residues. The CDR3 sequence is CASSRDGQSTDTQYF. The CDR3 coding sequence is TGTGCCAGCAGTCGGGACGGTCAGAGCACAGATACGCAGTATTTT. Together with reference TRBV7-3 and TRBJ2-3, the CDR3 gives the full variable domain: GAGVSQTPSNKVTEKGKYVELRCDPISGHTALYWYRQSLGQGPEFLIYFQGTGAADDSGLPNDRFFAVRPEGSVSTLKIQRTERGDSAVYLCASSRDGQSTDTQYFGPGTRLTVL.

The chain carries TRBV9 and TRBJ2-1; a weak D match, TRBD2 (6 bases). The V and J ends lost 2 bases and 8 bases respectively, with 14 bases between them. Per the germline V gene, CDR1 is SGDLS and CDR2 is YYNGEE. The CDR3 is 14 amino acids. The CDR3 DNA sequence: TGTGCCAGCAGCGTGAGCGACTGGGGGGATGAGCAGTTCTTC. This gives the protein CASSVSDWGDEQFF.

Only one count was recorded for this clone. The V and J genes are TRBV7-2 and TRBJ1-6, with no clear D. This CDR3 has 15 residues. V gave up 1 base and J gave up 5 bases, with 9 bases separating them. The germline CDR1 and CDR2 sequences are SGHTA and FQGNSA. For the CDR3, the DNA is TGTGCCAGCAGCTTAGGACTCGGGGATAATTCACCCCTCCACTTT. It codes for CASSLGLGDNSPLHF.

This clone was counted a few times. The rearrangement uses TRBV5-1 and TRBJ2-5; D perhaps matches TRBD1 (5 bases). CDR3 size: 14 residues. With 0 bases removed from V and 5 bases from J, the gap between germline ends came to 11 bases. Germline V gene lookup returns CDR1 SGHRS and CDR2 YFSETQ. The DNA of the CDR3 is TGCGCCAGCAGCTTGGCCCCCAGACAGGAGACCCAGTACTTC. It is translated as CASSLAPRQETQYF.

The V and J genes are TRBV24-1 and TRBJ2-3; 9 nucleotides line up with TRBD1. CDR1 KGHDR and CDR2 SFDVKD come from the germline V gene. The trim removed 5 bases at V and 0 bases at J, leaving 5 bases unmatched. CDR3 size: 16 residues. The CDR3 sequence is CATSVGTGSSTDTQYF. The CDR3 DNA sequence: TGTGCCACCAGTGTAGGGACAGGGAGCAGCACAGATACGCAGTATTTT.

This clone was observed a handful of times. This chain uses TRBV6-2 or TRBV6-3 with TRBJ1-5; TRBD1 might be the D (5 bases). This CDR3 has 13 amino acids. CDR1 is MNHEY and CDR2 is SVGEGT in the germline V gene. The V gene lost 4 bases and the J gene lost 5 bases, with 9 bases spanning the gap. The CDR3 DNA sequence: TGTGCCAGCAGTTGGACATCCTATCAGCCCCAGCATTTT. Protein product: CASSWTSYQPQHF.

The CDR3 nucleotides read TGTGCCAGCAGCTTAGTTATCGCGTTAGCGGGGAGCCCGGGGAATGAGCAGTTCTTC. Encoded protein: CASSLVIALAGSPGNEQFF. The chain carries TRBV11-3 and TRBJ2-1; 8 bases are shared with TRBD2. Unmatched junction bases numbered 18, after V lost 1 base and J lost 7 bases. CDR3 size: 19 residues. The germline CDR1 and CDR2 sequences are SGHNT and YENEEA.

V usage is TRBV7-3 and J usage is TRBJ2-3; 8 nucleotides match TRBD1. Germline V gene sequence: CDR1 SGHTA, CDR2 FQGTGA. With 8 bases clipped from V and 3 bases from J, the junction kept 10 bases outside the gene matches. The CDR3 has 15 residues. The CDR3 loop is CASSTGQGATDTQYF. The CDR3 bases are TGTGCCAGCTCTACGGGGCAGGGGGCAACAGATACGCAGTATTTT.

This chain connects TRBV19 to TRBJ1-5; D may be TRBD1 (5 bases). V lost 5 bases and J lost 2, with 13 bases in between. Germline loops: CDR1 LNHDA, CDR2 SQIVND (reference sequence). The CDR3 runs to 15 residues. Written as DNA, the CDR3 is TGTGCCAGTAGTTTATGGGGGGTTGGCAATCAGCCCCAGCATTTT. Amino acid sequence: CASSLWGVGNQPQHF.

This clone was picked up one time. The chain uses TRBV6-5 and TRBJ1-2; D gene ambiguous. Trimming left V 4 bases short and J 0 bases short, with 9 bases between. CDR1 and CDR2 from the germline V gene are MNHEY and SVGAGI. The length of the CDR3 is 14 residues. CDR3 bases: TGTGCCAGCAGTTGGTCAACGGCTAACTATGGCTACACCTTC. Its translation: CASSWSTANYGYTF.

Only a few counts were recorded for this clone. This chain uses TRBV4-2 with TRBJ2-3, with 8 bases matching TRBD2. Germline trimming cut 2 bases from V and 8 bases from J; bases unmatched to any gene: 18. Germline V gives CDR1 LGHNA, CDR2 YNFKEQ. This CDR3 spans 18 amino acids. The DNA of the CDR3 is TGTGCCAGCAGCCAAAGTAACGGGACTAGGAGGGTAAGAGGTACGCAGTATTTT. Translation: CASSQSNGTRRVRGTQYF.

By sample share, this clone is medium-sized. This chain uses TRBV9 with TRBJ1-5; no reliable D call. Trimming pared 3 bases from V and 3 bases from J, leaving 10 bases between. Germline-derived CDR1 and CDR2 are SGDLS and YYNGEE. The CDR3 consists of 14 residues. The CDR3 DNA is TGTGCCAGCAGCGAGGGCCAGTTCAATCAGCCCCAGCATTTT. As protein: CASSEGQFNQPQHF.

A few counts support this clone. The chain is built from TRBV7-6 and TRBJ2-5; tentative D call: TRBD2 (5 bases). Trimming pared 5 bases from V and 4 bases from J, leaving 14 bases between. CDR1 and CDR2 (germline): SGHVS, FNYEAQ. CDR3 size: 14 residues. The CDR3, as DNA: TGTGCCAGCAGCGAGGTTCGCGCGGGAGAGACCCAGTACTTC. This sequence encodes CASSEVRAGETQYF.

In its sample, this clone was seen once. The rearrangement uses TRBV14 and TRBJ1-4; 8 nucleotides line up with TRBD1. CDR1 and CDR2 from the germline V gene are SGHDN and FVKESK. J was trimmed by 7 bases and V by 4 bases; bases with no gene match: 5. This CDR3 is built from 14 residues. CDR3 in DNA: TGTGCCAGCAGCCCAGGGGGCGTAGGTGAAAAACTGTTTTTT. The encoded protein is CASSPGGVGEKLFF.

The genes are TRBV6-2 or TRBV6-3 and TRBJ1-1; weak D call: TRBD1 (6 bases). Germline-derived CDR1 and CDR2 are MNHEY and SVGEGT. The CDR3 contains 15 residues. Deletions cut 2 bases from V and 2 bases from J, with 12 bases between. The CDR3 spells CASSYGRGLNTEAFF. The CDR3, as DNA: TGTGCCAGCAGTTACGGGCGGGGGCTAAACACTGAAGCTTTCTTT.

This clone has just a few counts. The chain has TRBV12-5 and TRBJ2-7, with D perhaps TRBD2 (6 bases). The CDR3 is 14 amino acids. V lost 6 bases to trimming and J lost 6 bases, with 18 bases between them. From germline, CDR1 is LGHNT and CDR2 FRNRAP. DNA for the CDR3: TGTGCTAGTGGCCGTGGGGGTTCCGGGGGCGAGCAGTACTTC. It codes for CASGRGGSGGEQYF.

This chain uses TRBV4-2 with TRBJ2-7; tentative D call: TRBD1 (6 bases). Trimming shortened V by 0 bases and J by 7 bases, and 10 bases separated the two germline ends. This CDR3 contains 13 residues. Germline V lookup: CDR1 LGHNA, CDR2 YNFKEQ. Written as DNA, the CDR3 is TGTGCCAGCAGCCAAGAGAGGCAGGGGGAGCAGTACTTC. Protein sequence: CASSQERQGEQYF.

This clone was recorded a few times. The V call is TRBV19, the J call TRBJ1-4, with a weak D call TRBD1 (6 bases). Trimming left V 5 bases short and J 5 bases short, with 15 bases between. Germline CDR1 reads LNHDA; CDR2 reads SQIVND (reference sequence). The CDR3 loop spans 15 amino acids. DNA of the CDR3: TGTGCCAGTAGTTACACAGGGAACCCGAATGAAAAACTGTTTTTT. Translating it yields CASSYTGNPNEKLFF.

The chain is built from TRBV18 and TRBJ2-7; TRBD1 matches at 8 bases. Germline loops: CDR1 KGHSH, CDR2 LQKENI. J was trimmed by 5 bases and V by 6 bases; bases with no gene match: 15. This CDR3 spans 16 amino acids. The DNA for the CDR3 is TGTGCCAGCTCTCCTAACTCAGGACAGGGTTACAACGAGCAGTACTTC. Translated: CASSPNSGQGYNEQYF.

J is TRBJ1-5 and V is TRBV6-6; 7 nucleotides line up with TRBD1. The CDR3 is 17 residues long. V lost 5 bases and J lost 4; bases outside the gene matches: 14. The germline gives CDR1 MNHNY, CDR2 SVGAGI (reference sequence). CDR3 region: CASSQLKDRVGNQPQHF. In DNA form, the CDR3 reads TGTGCCAGCAGTCAACTTAAAGACAGGGTCGGAAATCAGCCCCAGCATTTT.

V gene TRBV21-1 combines with J gene TRBJ1-1. TRBV21-1 is a pseudogene segment. The CDR3 has 15 residues. The CDR3 protein is CASARGRGVDTEAFF. In DNA form, the CDR3 reads TGTGCCAGCGCCCGCGGGAGGGGCGTGGACACTGAAGCTTTCTTT.

This sequence joins TRBV7-8 and TRBJ2-3; D uncertain. V was cut by 5 bases and J by 4 bases, with 7 bases left in between. CDR1 is SGHVS and CDR2 is FQNEAQ in the germline V gene. The CDR3 consists of 12 residues. CDR3 DNA sequence: TGTGCCAGCAGCCCCAGCGCAGATACGCAGTATTTT. Translation gives CASSPSADTQYF.